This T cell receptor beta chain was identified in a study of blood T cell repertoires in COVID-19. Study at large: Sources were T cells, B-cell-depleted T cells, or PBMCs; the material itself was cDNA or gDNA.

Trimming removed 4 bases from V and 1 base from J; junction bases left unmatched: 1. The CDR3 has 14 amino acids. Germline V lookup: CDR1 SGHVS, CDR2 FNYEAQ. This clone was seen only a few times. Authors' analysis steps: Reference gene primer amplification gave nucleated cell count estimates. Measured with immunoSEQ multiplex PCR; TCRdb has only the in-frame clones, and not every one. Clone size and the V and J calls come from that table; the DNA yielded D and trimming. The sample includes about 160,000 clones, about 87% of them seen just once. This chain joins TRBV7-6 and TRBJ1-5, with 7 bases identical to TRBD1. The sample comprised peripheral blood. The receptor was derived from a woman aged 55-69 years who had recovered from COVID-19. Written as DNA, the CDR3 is TGTGCCAGCAGCTCAGGGGGGAGCAATCAGCCCCAGCATTTT. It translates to CASSSGGSNQPQHF.